The 31 T cell receptor beta chains reported below all come from one sample, sequenced in a study of T cells in pancreatic ductal adenocarcinoma. The selected patients with pancreatic ductal adenocarcinoma had surgery but no neoadjuvant therapy. Clones were sequenced by immunoSEQ multiplex PCR, and TCRdb holds only the in-frame ones, with some missing. Here the sample spans 85,000 to 120,000 clones, about 95% being singletons. Sequences were obtained from PBMCs. The receptor source for this set is a human donor with pancreatic ductal adenocarcinoma.

The genes are TRBV30 and TRBJ2-4; 10 nucleotides align to TRBD2. Germline CDR1 is GTSNPN and CDR2 is SVGIG (reference sequence). The CDR3 sequence is 18 residues long. J gave up 0 bases and V 6 bases, and 14 bases lay outside the gene matches. The CDR3 sequence is CACRLAGRGGRAKNIQYF. CDR3 coding DNA: TGTGCCTGCCGACTAGCGGGCCGCGGAGGTAGAGCCAAAAACATTCAGTACTTC. Based on the CDR3 plus reference TRBV30 and TRBJ2-4, the full variable domain is SQTIHQWPATLVQPVGSPLSLECTVEGTSNPNLYWYRQAAGRGLQLLFYSVGIGQISSEVPQNLSASRPQDRQFILSSKKLLLSDSGFYLCACRLAGRGGRAKNIQYFGAGTRLSVL.

The chain links TRBV10-2 to TRBJ1-1; the match to TRBD1 covers 7 bases. The CDR3 loop spans 12 amino acids. The J segment lost 10 bases and the V segment lost 7 bases, leaving 9 bases of the junction unmatched. The germline V gene encodes CDR1 WSHSY and CDR2 SAAADI. The CDR3 protein is CASTSTGLAAFF. In DNA, the CDR3 is TGCGCCAGCACATCGACAGGGCTAGCAGCTTTCTTT.

The rearrangement uses TRBV10-3 and TRBJ2-7, with 13 positions matching TRBD2. Germline assignment: CDR1 ENHRY and CDR2 SYGVKD. The CDR3 is 18 amino acids. V gave up 4 bases and J gave up 0 bases; unmatched junction bases: 9. The CDR3 is CAISGSGTSGTNSYEQYF. In nucleotides, the CDR3 is TGTGCCATCAGTGGTAGCGGGACTAGCGGGACTAACTCCTACGAGCAGTACTTC.

The chain uses TRBV27 and TRBJ1-2; TRBD1 agrees at 9 bases. The germline gives CDR1 MNHEY, CDR2 SMNVEV (reference sequence). The ends lost 5 bases at V and 2 bases at J; junction bases unmatched: 6. CDR3 length equals 15 residues. The CDR3, as DNA: TGTGCCAGCAGTGGTCCCGGGACAGGGAACTATGGCTACACCTTC. Translated: CASSGPGTGNYGYTF.

The V gene is TRBV5-8, the J gene TRBJ2-3; D is uncertain. The CDR3 has 13 residues. CDR1 and CDR2 from the germline V gene are SGHTS and YDEGEE. Trimming removed 2 bases from V and 2 bases from J, with 6 bases in between. The CDR3 DNA reads TGTGCCAGCAGCTTAACCTACACAGATACGCAGTATTTT. It encodes CASSLTYTDTQYF.

The V and J genes are TRBV6-5 and TRBJ2-7; tentative D call: TRBD1 (6 bases). The V end lost 0 bases, the J end lost 4 bases, and 16 bases lay between the germline ends. CDR3 length: 16 residues. Germline V CDR1 and CDR2: MNHEY, SVGAGI. DNA of the CDR3: TGTGCCAGCAGTTACTCTGTGGACTGGGGGCTGTACGAGCAGTACTTC. Translation: CASSYSVDWGLYEQYF.

This clone has just a few counts. The chain is built from TRBV30 and TRBJ1-2, with a possible D match to TRBD1 (6 bases). Trimming took off 8 bases at V and 6 bases at J, with 10 bases between the two ends. Looked up from germline, CDR1 is GTSNPN and CDR2 is SVGIG (reference sequence). CDR3 length equals 10 residues. The CDR3: CAVDRDGYTF. DNA for the CDR3: TGTGCCGTGGACAGAGATGGCTACACCTTC.

The CDR3 region is CASSSVATMETQYF. CDR3 DNA sequence: TGTGCCAGCAGCTCGGTGGCAACTATGGAGACCCAGTACTTC. This rearrangement joins TRBV7-9 to TRBJ2-5; no clear D gene. Trimming cost V 4 bases and J 5 bases, with 14 bases left between them. Germline V CDR1 and CDR2: SEHNR, FQNEAQ (reference sequence). The CDR3 runs 14 residues.

The CDR3 DNA reads as TGTGCCTGGAGTAGAGCGGGCTACGAGCAGTACTTC. Residues: CAWSRAGYEQYF. V gene TRBV30 combines with J gene TRBJ2-7; D perhaps matches TRBD2 (6 bases). The CDR3 covers 12 residues. V lost 2 bases to trimming and J lost 3 bases, with 8 bases between them. In germline, CDR1 is GTSNPN, CDR2 SVGIG (reference sequence).

The rearrangement links TRBV6-4 to TRBJ1-1, with D possibly matching TRBD1 (5 bases). Germline CDR1 reads MRHNA; CDR2 reads SNTAGT. V lost 6 bases and J lost 1, with 12 bases in between. The CDR3 spans 14 residues. This CDR3 is CASRARAENTEAFF. CDR3 nucleotide sequence: TGTGCCAGCAGAGCCAGGGCCGAGAACACTGAAGCTTTCTTT.

The chain is built from TRBV10-3 and TRBJ1-2; D call uncertain. The CDR3 is 15 residues long. The V end was cut by 4 bases, the J end by 4 bases, with 16 bases between. Germline lookup yields CDR1 ENHRY and CDR2 SYGVKD. The CDR3 region is CAISGNSEQSYGYTF. As DNA, the CDR3 is TGTGCCATCAGTGGAAATAGCGAACAGTCCTATGGCTACACCTTC.

CDR3 residues: CASSPDIVETQYF. The CDR3 DNA sequence: TGTGCCAGCTCACCCGACATTGTAGAGACCCAGTACTTC. V is TRBV18 and J is TRBJ2-5; D ambiguous. Germline V gene data show CDR1 as KGHSH and CDR2 as LQKENI. V gave up 3 bases and J gave up 4 bases, with 9 bases separating them. The CDR3 consists of 13 residues.

V is TRBV13 and J is TRBJ2-7; 7 bases are a match to TRBD1. V lost 2 bases, J lost 2 bases, and 6 bases stayed unmatched. The length of the CDR3 is 15 residues. The germline gives CDR1 PRHDT, CDR2 FYEKMQ (reference sequence). This chain's CDR3 is CASSLRRDSTYEQYF. CDR3 DNA sequence: TGTGCCAGCAGCTTACGACGGGACAGTACCTACGAGCAGTACTTC. Full variable domain (remainder filled in from reference TRBV13 and TRBJ2-7): AAGVIQSPRHLIKEKRETATLKCYPIPRHDTVYWYQQGPGQDPQFLISFYEKMQSDKGSIPDRFSAQQFSDYHSELNMSSLELGDSALYFCASSLRRDSTYEQYFGPGTRLTVT.

The chain joins TRBV6-4 to TRBJ2-5; a weak D match, TRBD1 (6 bases). The CDR3 has 13 residues. Germline CDR1 reads MRHNA; CDR2 reads SNTAGT. Trimming left V 4 bases short and J 5 bases short, with 11 bases between. The CDR3 nucleotides are TGTGCCAGCAGTGTGTGGCAGGGGGAGACCCAGTACTTC. It codes for CASSVWQGETQYF.

The chain has TRBV7-8 and TRBJ2-3, with 10 bases matching TRBD2. CDR3 length: 16 amino acids. V trimming: 3 bases; J trimming: 4 bases; junction bases outside the gene matches: 7. Germline lookup yields CDR1 SGHVS and CDR2 FQNEAQ. The CDR3 spells CASSLRAGGQPDTQYF. CDR3 nucleotides: TGTGCCAGCAGCTTGAGAGCGGGAGGGCAACCAGATACGCAGTATTTT.

This clone was seen just once. The V and J genes are TRBV27 and TRBJ2-7; 11 bases are shared with TRBD2. V was clipped by 6 bases and J by 3 bases; unmatched bases: 4. Germline CDR1 and CDR2: MNHEY and SMNVEV (reference sequence). This CDR3 spans 14 amino acids. The CDR3 here is CASRRLAGNYEQYF. The CDR3 DNA reads as TGTGCCAGCAGAAGACTAGCGGGGAACTACGAGCAGTACTTC.

This chain connects TRBV6-5 to TRBJ2-1, with D maybe TRBD2 (5 bases). V gave up 7 bases and J gave up 6 bases, with 13 bases separating them. This CDR3 has 13 residues. The germline gives CDR1 MNHEY, CDR2 SVGAGI. The DNA for the CDR3 is TGTGCCAGCATTGGGGAGCTACCCAATGAGCAGTTCTTC. It is translated as CASIGELPNEQFF.

J is TRBJ2-3 and V is TRBV5-8; tentative D call: TRBD1 (7 bases). The CDR3 is 14 amino acids. V shed 5 bases and J shed 3 bases, with 13 bases lying between them. Germline assignment: CDR1 SGHTS and CDR2 YDEGEE. This chain's CDR3 is CASRTTGRTDTQYF. CDR3 sequence (DNA): TGTGCCAGCAGGACGACAGGGAGGACAGATACGCAGTATTTT.

This chain links TRBV27 with TRBJ2-3, with D unresolved. The CDR3 runs to 14 residues. Germline CDR1 MNHEY, CDR2 SMNVEV (reference sequence). Between the trimmed V and J ends, which lost 4 bases and 0 bases, there was a span of 8 bases. CDR3 residues: CASSSITSTDTQYF. As DNA, the CDR3 is TGTGCCAGCAGTTCAATTACTAGCACAGATACGCAGTATTTT.

This sequence joins TRBV5-4 and TRBJ1-4, with 7 bases lining up with TRBD1. The germline CDR1 and CDR2 sequences are SGHNT and YYREEE (reference sequence). The CDR3 runs to 15 residues. V trimming: 4 bases; J trimming: 8 bases; junction bases outside the gene matches: 11. The CDR3 DNA is TGTGCCAGCAGCACCGTGACAGGGCGAGACGAAAAACTGTTTTTT. Residues: CASSTVTGRDEKLFF.

The rearrangement uses TRBV5-6 and TRBJ2-7; 7 bases line up with TRBD1. The V gene's germline CDR1 is SGHDT and CDR2 YYEEEE. Trimming cost V 4 bases and J 5 bases; bases outside gene matches: 12. The CDR3 consists of 15 residues. This CDR3 reads CASSPWTGGVDEQYF. CDR3 coding DNA: TGTGCCAGCAGCCCCTGGACAGGTGGAGTTGACGAGCAGTACTTC.

The rearrangement links TRBV2 to TRBJ1-5, with TRBD1 matching 7 bases. Per the germline V gene, CDR1 is SNHLY and CDR2 is FYNNEI. V gave up 7 bases and J gave up 4 bases; unmatched junction bases: 7. The CDR3 spans 14 residues. Here the CDR3 reads CASTGTAVNQPQHF. CDR3 nucleotide sequence: TGTGCCAGCACTGGGACAGCTGTAAATCAGCCCCAGCATTTT.

The chain employs TRBV27 and TRBJ1-2; 8 nucleotides align to TRBD1. CDR1 is MNHEY, CDR2 SMNVEV, per germline (reference sequence). The CDR3 loop spans 15 amino acids. Unmatched junction bases numbered 7, after V lost 3 bases and J lost 4 bases. CDR3 bases: TGTGCCAGCAGTTTGAAGGGACAGGTTGGCTATGGCTACACCTTC. Translation: CASSLKGQVGYGYTF.

The chain has TRBV28 and TRBJ1-2; a possible D gene is TRBD1 (6 bases). The CDR3 runs to 15 residues. Deletions cut 7 bases from V and 0 bases from J, with 15 bases between. Germline CDR1 MDHEN, CDR2 SYDVKM. The DNA for the CDR3 is TGTGCCAGCAAGCAAGGGGACACATCTAACTATGGCTACACCTTC. Translated, it gives CASKQGDTSNYGYTF.

This clone was counted a single time. The J gene is TRBJ2-7, the V gene TRBV21-1; the DNA was not used to check the table's D call, TRBD2. TRBV21-1 is a pseudogene segment. This CDR3 spans 17 amino acids. CDR3 DNA sequence: TGTGCCAGGCTACCCTTCCAACTAGTAGAAACGACCTACGAGCAGTACTTC. Amino acid sequence: CARLPFQLVETTYEQYF.

V usage is TRBV30 and J usage is TRBJ2-5; weak D call: TRBD1 (6 bases). CDR1 and CDR2 (germline): GTSNPN, SVGIG (reference sequence). V gave up 4 bases and J gave up 5 bases, with 17 bases separating them. The CDR3 is made up of 14 amino acids. The DNA of the CDR3 is TGTGCCTGGACTCAACAGGGTGGTGGGGAGACCCAGTACTTC. Its protein product is CAWTQQGGGETQYF.

This clone was observed a handful of times. This chain joins TRBV5-1 and TRBJ2-5; 8 bases line up with TRBD1. With V trimmed by 5 bases and J by 2 bases, 2 bases remained unmatched. The CDR3 runs 13 residues. Germline CDR1 and CDR2: SGHRS and YFSETQ. Here the CDR3 reads CASRRTGQETQYF. The CDR3 nucleotides read TGCGCCAGCAGGAGGACAGGGCAAGAGACCCAGTACTTC.

The chain has TRBV27 and TRBJ2-1, with 8 bases lining up with TRBD2. The trim removed 4 bases at V and 10 bases at J, leaving 9 bases unmatched. Germline lookup yields CDR1 MNHEY and CDR2 SMNVEV (reference sequence). The CDR3 runs to 14 residues. Written as DNA, the CDR3 is TGTGCCAGCAGTTCGGCGGGGGGCCAAGGGGAGCAGTTCTTC. Protein sequence: CASSSAGGQGEQFF.

The chain combines TRBV2 with TRBJ2-1, with 7 bases fitting TRBD1. There are 13 residues in the CDR3. V trimming: 7 bases; J trimming: 4 bases; junction bases outside the gene matches: 4. Germline values: CDR1 SNHLY, CDR2 FYNNEI. The CDR3 here is CASKTGAYNEQFF. CDR3 nucleotides: TGTGCCAGCAAAACAGGGGCATACAATGAGCAGTTCTTC.

The sample holds one count of this clone. The rearrangement joins TRBV4-2 to TRBJ2-7, with D possibly TRBD1 on 5 matching bases. The CDR3 is 14 residues long. Looked up from germline, CDR1 is LGHNA and CDR2 is YNFKEQ. V was trimmed by 1 base and J by 7 bases, leaving 14 bases between them. CDR3 nucleotides: TGTGCCAGCAGCCAAGTGGGCAGGGCGCCTGAGCAGTACTTC. It codes for CASSQVGRAPEQYF.

The chain has TRBV2 and TRBJ2-3; TRBD2 is a possible D gene (5 bases). In germline, CDR1 is SNHLY, CDR2 FYNNEI. V lost 4 bases to trimming and J lost 1 base, with 12 bases between them. This CDR3 has 15 residues. The CDR3, as DNA: TGTGCCAGCAGTGCATTGGCGGGCGGCACAGATACGCAGTATTTT. Encoded protein: CASSALAGGTDTQYF.